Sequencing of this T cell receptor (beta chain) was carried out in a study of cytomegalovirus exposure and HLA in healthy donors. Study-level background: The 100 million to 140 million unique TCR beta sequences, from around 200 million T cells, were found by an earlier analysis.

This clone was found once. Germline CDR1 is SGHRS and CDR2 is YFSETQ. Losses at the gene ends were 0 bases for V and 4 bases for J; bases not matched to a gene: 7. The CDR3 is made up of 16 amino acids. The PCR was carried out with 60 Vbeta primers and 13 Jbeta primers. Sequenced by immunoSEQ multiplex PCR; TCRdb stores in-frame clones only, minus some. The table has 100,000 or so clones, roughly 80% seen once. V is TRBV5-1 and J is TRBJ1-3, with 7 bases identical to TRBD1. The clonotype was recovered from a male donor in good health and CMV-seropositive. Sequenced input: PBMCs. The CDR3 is CASSLAGGQYGNTIYF. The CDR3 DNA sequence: TGCGCCAGCAGCTTGGCCGGGGGACAGTACGGAAACACCATATATTTT. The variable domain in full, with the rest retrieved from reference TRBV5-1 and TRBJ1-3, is KAGVTQTPRYLIKTRGQQVTLSCSPISGHRSVSWYQQTPGQGLQFLFEYFSETQRNKGNFPGRFSGRQFSNSRSEMNVSTLELGDSALYLCASSLAGGQYGNTIYFGEGSWLTVV.